The clone carrying this T cell receptor (beta chain) was counted at least ten times. The data belong to a study of blood T cells in healthy people across ages. Alongside a J-beta primer mix, a sample-barcoded 5' primer served in a second PCR lasting roughly 7 to 11 cycles. Each CDR3 protein is one row after TCRdb ran MiXCR on the 5' RACE reads. The sample records some 290,000 distinct CDR3 sequences, around 30% being singletons. This clonotype was sampled from a woman in her seventies in good health. The specimen sequenced was blood.

The CDR3 coding sequence is TGTGCCAGCAGTTCCCGGGACACGATGAACACTGAAGCTTTCTTT. This codes for CASSSRDTMNTEAFF. The V and J genes are TRBV27 and TRBJ1-1; the D gene is possibly TRBD1 (6 bases). Germline lookup yields CDR1 MNHEY and CDR2 SMNVEV (reference sequence). CDR3 length: 15 residues. V was shortened by 4 bases and J by 0 bases, with 12 bases between the two germline ends.